A selection of T cell receptor beta chains follows, all from one sample in a study of identical twins. TCRdb ran MiXCR on the 5' RACE reads and lists one entry per CDR3 protein. Counted here are 450,000 to 650,000 distinct CDR3 sequences, over 12% occurring once; the ten biggest clones make up about 0.47%. In addition, the sample was reused for a study of yellow fever vaccine responses in identical twins.

The sample consisted of CD4+ T cells sorted from blood. These receptors were collected from a woman aged 18-29 years in good health. Both conserved end residues are part of each CDR3. The D gene is left open where the match is weak. Clone size is shown for a subset of rows, as once, few, many or a class of expanded clone.

j_gene | d_gene | abundance | v_gene | CDR3aa | CDR3nt
TRBJ2-1 | TRBD2 | once | TRBV20-1 | CSASYPSGGVNEQFF | TGCAGTGCTAGTTACCCTAGCGGGGGTGTGAATGAGCAGTTCTTC
TRBJ2-2 | TRBD2 | - | TRBV4-1 | CASSQGVSGVNTGELFF | TGCGCCAGCAGCCAAGGGGTTAGCGGGGTAAACACCGGGGAGCTGTTTTTT
TRBJ1-6 | - | many | TRBV27 | CASRSPGPAGSPLHF | TGTGCCAGCAGATCGCCGGGACCCGCGGGTTCACCCCTCCACTTT
TRBJ2-1 | - | few | TRBV12-5 | CASGYYNEQFF | TGTGCTAGTGGTTACTACAATGAGCAGTTCTTC
TRBJ2-2 | TRBD2 | - | TRBV20-1 | CSARAGTSGRSGELFF | TGCAGTGCTAGAGCCGGGACTAGCGGGAGATCCGGGGAGCTGTTTTTT
TRBJ2-3 | TRBD2 | - | TRBV2 | CASCPRVERRGNRADTQYF | TGTGCCAGCTGTCCCAGAGTGGAGAGGCGGGGGAATCGGGCAGATACGCAGTATTTT
TRBJ2-1 | TRBD2 | - | TRBV6-2/TRBV6-3 | CASSYPLAGGYSYNEQFF | TGTGCCAGCAGTTATCCCCTAGCGGGGGGTTACTCCTACAATGAGCAGTTCTTC
TRBJ2-3 | - | - | TRBV24-1 | CATSDRWGFTDTQYF | TGTGCCACCAGTGATCGGTGGGGATTCACAGATACGCAGTATTTT
TRBJ2-3 | TRBD2 | - | TRBV2 | CASSEAILAGTGTDTQYF | TGTGCCAGCAGTGAAGCGATATTAGCGGGGACGGGCACAGATACGCAGTATTTT
TRBJ2-1 | TRBD2 | few | TRBV6-1 | CASRVAGGTYNEQFF | TGTGCCAGCAGGGTAGCGGGGGGCACCTACAATGAGCAGTTCTTC
TRBJ2-7 | - | few | TRBV5-1 | CASSLGGVLYEQYF | TGCGCCAGCAGCTTGGGTGGAGTCCTCTACGAGCAGTACTTC
TRBJ2-1 | TRBD2 | few | TRBV18 | CASSPPPRGGLGEQFF | TGTGCCAGCTCACCACCGCCGCGGGGGGGCCTAGGTGAGCAGTTCTTC
TRBJ2-1 | - | - | TRBV29-1 | CSVGGLGNNEQFF | TGCAGCGTCGGGGGGCTCGGAAACAATGAGCAGTTCTTC
TRBJ2-1 | TRBD2 | few | TRBV29-1 | CSVATSGGAEDEQFF | TGCAGCGTCGCAACTAGCGGGGGGGCCGAAGATGAGCAGTTCTTC
TRBJ2-2 | - | - | TRBV20-1 | CSARGGPNTGELFF | TGCAGTGCTAGAGGGGGTCCGAACACCGGGGAGCTGTTTTTT
TRBJ1-1 | - | many | TRBV12-3/TRBV12-4 | CASSERLNTEAFF | TGTGCCAGCAGTGAGCGGTTAAACACTGAAGCTTTCTTT
TRBJ2-1 | - | - | TRBV9 | CASSVGRPRSNEQFF | TGTGCCAGCAGCGTAGGGCGACCACGGAGCAATGAGCAGTTCTTC
TRBJ1-4 | - | many | TRBV15 | CATSRDTDPRDGATNEKLFF | TGTGCCACCAGCAGAGATACGGACCCTCGGGACGGCGCAACTAATGAAAAACTGTTTTTT
TRBJ2-1 | TRBD1 | few | TRBV9 | CASSVGGGTGLNEQFF | TGTGCCAGCAGCGTAGGAGGGGGGACAGGGCTTAATGAGCAGTTCTTC
TRBJ2-1 | - | few | TRBV12-3/TRBV12-4 | CASSFRGDNEQFF | TGTGCCAGCAGTTTCAGGGGGGACAATGAGCAGTTCTTC
TRBJ2-2 | - | few | TRBV24-1 | CATSGLRELNTGELFF | TGTGCCACCAGTGGCCTCCGGGAACTTAACACCGGGGAGCTGTTTTTT
TRBJ1-4 | - | few | TRBV20-1 | CSARLWDSEKLFF | TGCAGTGCTAGGTTATGGGACTCCGAAAAACTGTTTTTT
TRBJ2-5 | - | few | TRBV7-8 | CASSSYTEETQYF | TGTGCCAGCAGCTCCTACACCGAAGAGACCCAGTACTTC
TRBJ2-3 | TRBD2 | few | TRBV2 | CASSPRTSGSTRTDTQYF | TGTGCCAGCAGTCCTCGGACTAGCGGGAGCACCCGCACAGATACGCAGTATTTT
TRBJ1-2 | - | - | TRBV24-1 | CATSVGGRHGYTF | TGTGCCACCAGTGTAGGGGGGCGGCATGGCTACACCTTC
TRBJ1-2 | - | - | TRBV29-1 | CSVTGSGYGYTF | TGCAGCGTAACAGGATCGGGCTATGGCTACACCTTC
TRBJ2-1 | TRBD1 | - | TRBV11-2 | CASSLEGWTGRYNEQFF | TGTGCCAGCAGCTTAGAGGGATGGACAGGGCGATACAATGAGCAGTTCTTC
TRBJ2-1 | - | - | TRBV12-3/TRBV12-4 | CASSRDPFSYNEQFF | TGTGCCAGCAGTCGGGACCCGTTCTCCTACAATGAGCAGTTCTTC
TRBJ2-1 | - | - | TRBV29-1 | CSVTTLTYNEQFF | TGCAGCGTCACCACTCTAACCTACAATGAGCAGTTCTTC
TRBJ1-1 | - | - | TRBV9 | CASSIKTGNTEAFF | TGTGCCAGCAGCATCAAGACAGGGAACACTGAAGCTTTCTTT
TRBJ2-1 | - | few | TRBV28 | CASSFLGEAFRLEQFF | TGTGCCAGCAGTTTTTTGGGGGAGGCCTTTCGTTTGGAGCAGTTCTTC
TRBJ2-1 | - | few | TRBV12-3/TRBV12-4 | CASSLGLARHNEQFF | TGTGCCAGCAGTTTAGGGCTAGCACGCCACAATGAGCAGTTCTTC
TRBJ2-5 | - | - | TRBV20-1 | CSAVSLRVTQETQYF | TGCAGTGCCGTTTCTTTGCGAGTAACACAGGAGACCCAGTACTTC
TRBJ2-1 | - | - | TRBV20-1 | CSARWQAEQFF | TGCAGTGCTAGATGGCAGGCTGAGCAGTTCTTC
TRBJ1-1 | - | few | TRBV21-1 | CASSKALGTEAFF | TGTGCCAGCAGCAAAGCGCTGGGCACTGAAGCTTTCTTT
TRBJ2-7 | - | once | TRBV7-3 | CASSEGHGSFYEQYF | TGTGCCAGCAGCGAGGGACATGGGTCCTTCTACGAGCAGTACTTC
TRBJ1-1 | TRBD1 | - | TRBV18 | CASSPGQNLNTEAFF | TGTGCCAGCTCACCGGGACAGAACTTGAACACTGAAGCTTTCTTT
TRBJ2-1 | - | - | TRBV5-1 | CASSLDPRPYNEQFF | TGCGCCAGCAGCTTGGATCCCCGGCCCTACAATGAGCAGTTCTTC
TRBJ1-4 | TRBD1 | few | TRBV5-1 | CASRRGQSNEKLFF | TGCGCCAGCAGGCGGGGACAGTCTAATGAAAAACTGTTTTTT
TRBJ2-1 | - | - | TRBV5-1 | CASSSPRGLNEQFF | TGCGCCAGCAGCTCACCCAGGGGTTTGAATGAGCAGTTCTTC
TRBJ2-7 | - | once | TRBV5-1 | CASSMKVQPYEQYF | TGCGCCAGCAGCATGAAGGTTCAACCCTACGAGCAGTACTTC
TRBJ2-1 | - | - | TRBV5-1 | CASSLGGEVGYNEQFF | TGCGCCAGCAGCTTGGGAGGGGAAGTAGGTTACAATGAGCAGTTCTTC
TRBJ1-5 | TRBD1 | - | TRBV6-1 | CASSRGQGLHQPQHF | TGTGCCAGCAGCAGGGGACAGGGCCTGCATCAGCCCCAGCATTTT
TRBJ2-5 | TRBD2 | few | TRBV29-1 | CSWGTSGRAWETQYF | TGCAGCTGGGGGACTAGCGGGAGGGCCTGGGAGACCCAGTACTTC
TRBJ2-2 | TRBD2 | - | TRBV2 | CASRSGGARTGELFF | TGTGCCAGCAGGAGCGGGGGGGCCCGGACCGGGGAGCTGTTTTTT
TRBJ2-1 | - | - | TRBV3-1 | CASSQGIANGQFF | TGTGCCAGCAGCCAAGGAATAGCTAATGGGCAGTTCTTC